This TCR beta chain originates from a study of blood T cells in healthy people across ages. Whole-study findings and limits: Naive T cell percentage and TCR beta diversity correlated strongly. Underestimates were what the diversity estimates from one million T cells were considered to be.

This clonotype was found many times. Its antigen is undetermined. CDR1 SGHRS and CDR2 YFSETQ come from the germline V gene. The V and J ends lost 0 bases and 2 bases, in that order; junction bases with no gene match: 2. This CDR3 spans 15 amino acids. The second PCR ran roughly 6 to 11 cycles with a sample-barcoded 5' primer and J-beta primers. TCRdb ran MiXCR on the 5' RACE reads and lists one entry per CDR3 protein. This table has 800,000 to 1,000,000 distinct CDR3 sequences, roughly 50% appearing once. Total RNA, at least 6 micrograms per sample, came from PBMCs. Sequencing used blood. The receptor was derived from a man aged 30 to 45 in good health. The V and J genes are TRBV5-1 and TRBJ2-1, with TRBD2 matching over 7 bases. In nucleotides, the CDR3 is TGCGCCAGCAGCTTGGAGGGAGGGACCTACAATGAGCAGTTCTTC. Its translation: CASSLEGGTYNEQFF. The full variable domain, rest sourced from reference TRBV5-1 and TRBJ2-1, is KAGVTQTPRYLIKTRGQQVTLSCSPISGHRSVSWYQQTPGQGLQFLFEYFSETQRNKGNFPGRFSGRQFSNSRSEMNVSTLELGDSALYLCASSLEGGTYNEQFFGPGTRLTVL.